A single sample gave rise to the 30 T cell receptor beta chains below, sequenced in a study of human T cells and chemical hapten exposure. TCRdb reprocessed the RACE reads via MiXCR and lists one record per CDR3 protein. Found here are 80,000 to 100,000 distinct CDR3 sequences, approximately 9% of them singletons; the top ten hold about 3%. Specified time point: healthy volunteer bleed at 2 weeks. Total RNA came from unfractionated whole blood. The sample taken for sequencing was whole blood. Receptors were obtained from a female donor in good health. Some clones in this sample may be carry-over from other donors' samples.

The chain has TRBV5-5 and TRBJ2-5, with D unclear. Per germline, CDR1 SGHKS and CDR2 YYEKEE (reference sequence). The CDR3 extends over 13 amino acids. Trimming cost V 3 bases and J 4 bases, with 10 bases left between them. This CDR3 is CASSSRSRETQYF. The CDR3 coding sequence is TGTGCCAGCAGCTCCCGGAGCCGAGAGACCCAGTACTTC.

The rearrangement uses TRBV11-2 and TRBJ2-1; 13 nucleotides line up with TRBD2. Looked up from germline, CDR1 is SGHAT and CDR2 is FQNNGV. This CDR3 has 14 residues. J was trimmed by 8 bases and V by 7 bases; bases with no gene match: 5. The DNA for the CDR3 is TGTGCCAGCACGAGACTAGCGGGAGGTCATGAGCAGTTCTTC. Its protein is CASTRLAGGHEQFF.

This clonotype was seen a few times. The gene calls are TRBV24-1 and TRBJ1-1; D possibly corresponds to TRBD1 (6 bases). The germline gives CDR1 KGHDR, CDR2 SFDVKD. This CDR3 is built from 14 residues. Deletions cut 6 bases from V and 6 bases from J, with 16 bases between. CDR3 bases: TGTGCCACCAGTCCTACGGACAGCGCGTCTGAAGCTTTCTTT. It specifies CATSPTDSASEAFF.

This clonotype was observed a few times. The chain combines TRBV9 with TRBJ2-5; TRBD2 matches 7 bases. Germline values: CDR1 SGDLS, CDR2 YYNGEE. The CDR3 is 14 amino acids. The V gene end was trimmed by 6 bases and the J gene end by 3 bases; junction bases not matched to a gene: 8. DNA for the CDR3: TGTGCCAGCAACCGGGGGGAGGGCGAAGAGACCCAGTACTTC. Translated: CASNRGEGEETQYF. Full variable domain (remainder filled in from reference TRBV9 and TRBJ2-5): DSGVTQTPKHLITATGQRVTLRCSPRSGDLSVYWYQQSLDQGLQFLIQYYNGEERAKGNILERFSAQQFPDLHSELNLSSLELGDSALYFCASNRGEGEETQYFGPGTRLLVL.

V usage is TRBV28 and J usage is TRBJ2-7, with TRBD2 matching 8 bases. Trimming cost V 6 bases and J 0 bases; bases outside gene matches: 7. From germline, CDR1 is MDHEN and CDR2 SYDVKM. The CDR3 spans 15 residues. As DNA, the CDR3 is TGTGCCAGCAGCCGGGCGGGAGGCCCCTCCTACGAGCAGTACTTC. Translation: CASSRAGGPSYEQYF.

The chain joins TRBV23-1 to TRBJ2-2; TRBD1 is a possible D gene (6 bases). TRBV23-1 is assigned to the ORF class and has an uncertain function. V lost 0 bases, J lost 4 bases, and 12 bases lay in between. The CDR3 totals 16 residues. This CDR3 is CASSQSQGTPTGELFF. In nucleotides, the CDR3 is TGCGCCAGCAGTCAATCTCAGGGGACACCCACCGGGGAGCTGTTTTTT.

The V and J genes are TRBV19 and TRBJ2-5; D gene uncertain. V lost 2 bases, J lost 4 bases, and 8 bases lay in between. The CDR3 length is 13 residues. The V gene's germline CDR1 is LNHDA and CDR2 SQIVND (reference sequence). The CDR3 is CASSIWPSETQYF. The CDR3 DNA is TGTGCCAGTAGTATATGGCCCTCAGAGACCCAGTACTTC.

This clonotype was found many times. For the CDR3, the DNA is TGTGCCAGCGGCAATGAAGAGGGGGGCACTGAAGCTTTCTTT. Its protein is CASGNEEGGTEAFF. This sequence joins TRBV2 and TRBJ1-1; tentatively, D is TRBD1 (6 bases). The CDR3 is made up of 14 amino acids. V lost 8 bases and J lost 4, with 17 bases in between. The germline gives CDR1 SNHLY, CDR2 FYNNEI.

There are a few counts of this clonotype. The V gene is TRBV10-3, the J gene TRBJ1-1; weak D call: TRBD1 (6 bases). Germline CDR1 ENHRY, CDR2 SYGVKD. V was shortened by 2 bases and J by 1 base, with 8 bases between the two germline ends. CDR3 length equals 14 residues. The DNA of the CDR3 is TGTGCCATCAGTGAGGAGGGACAGAACACTGAAGCTTTCTTT. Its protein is CAISEEGQNTEAFF.

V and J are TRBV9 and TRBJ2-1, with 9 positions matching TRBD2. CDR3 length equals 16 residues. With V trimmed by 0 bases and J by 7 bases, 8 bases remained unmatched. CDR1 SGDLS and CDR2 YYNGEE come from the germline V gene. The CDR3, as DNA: TGTGCCAGCAGCGTAGCTGGCGGGAGGGCAGGAAATGAGCAGTTCTTC. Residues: CASSVAGGRAGNEQFF.

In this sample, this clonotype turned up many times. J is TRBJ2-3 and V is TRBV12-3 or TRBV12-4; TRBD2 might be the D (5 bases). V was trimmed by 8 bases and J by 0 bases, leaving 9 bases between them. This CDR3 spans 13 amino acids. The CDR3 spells CASERSSTDTQYF. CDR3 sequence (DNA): TGTGCCAGCGAGCGGTCTAGCACAGATACGCAGTATTTT.

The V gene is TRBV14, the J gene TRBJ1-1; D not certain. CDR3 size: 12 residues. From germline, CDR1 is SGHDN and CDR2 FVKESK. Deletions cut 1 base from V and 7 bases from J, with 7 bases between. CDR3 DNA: TGTGCCAGCAGCCAAGTCGGCATTGAAGCTTTCTTT. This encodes CASSQVGIEAFF.

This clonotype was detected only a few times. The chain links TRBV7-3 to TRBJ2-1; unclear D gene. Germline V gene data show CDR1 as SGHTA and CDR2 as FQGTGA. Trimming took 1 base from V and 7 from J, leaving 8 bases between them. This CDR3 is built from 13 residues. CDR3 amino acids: CASSLNPQNEQFF. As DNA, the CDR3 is TGTGCCAGCAGCTTAAACCCACAGAATGAGCAGTTCTTC. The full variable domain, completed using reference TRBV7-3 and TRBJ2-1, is GAGVSQTPSNKVTEKGKYVELRCDPISGHTALYWYRQSLGQGPEFLIYFQGTGAADDSGLPNDRFFAVRPEGSVSTLKIQRTERGDSAVYLCASSLNPQNEQFFGPGTRLTVL.

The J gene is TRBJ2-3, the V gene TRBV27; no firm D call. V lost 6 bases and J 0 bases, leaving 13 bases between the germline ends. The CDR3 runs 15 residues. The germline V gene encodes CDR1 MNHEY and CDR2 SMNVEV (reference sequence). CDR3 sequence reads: CASSPEVDSTDTQYF. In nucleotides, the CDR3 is TGTGCCAGCAGCCCCGAGGTAGACAGCACAGATACGCAGTATTTT.

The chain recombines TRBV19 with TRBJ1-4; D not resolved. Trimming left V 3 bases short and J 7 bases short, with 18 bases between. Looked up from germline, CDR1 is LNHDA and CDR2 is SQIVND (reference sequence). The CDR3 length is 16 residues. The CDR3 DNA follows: TGTGCCAGTAGTATGTTCGGACCCGGAGTGGTTGAAAAACTGTTTTTT. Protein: CASSMFGPGVVEKLFF.

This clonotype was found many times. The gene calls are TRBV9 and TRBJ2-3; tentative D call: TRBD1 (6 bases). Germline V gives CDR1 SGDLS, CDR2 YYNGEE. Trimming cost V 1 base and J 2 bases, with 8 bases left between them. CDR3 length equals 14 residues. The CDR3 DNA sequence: TGTGCCAGCAGCGTAAGGACAGTCACAGATACGCAGTATTTT. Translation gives CASSVRTVTDTQYF.

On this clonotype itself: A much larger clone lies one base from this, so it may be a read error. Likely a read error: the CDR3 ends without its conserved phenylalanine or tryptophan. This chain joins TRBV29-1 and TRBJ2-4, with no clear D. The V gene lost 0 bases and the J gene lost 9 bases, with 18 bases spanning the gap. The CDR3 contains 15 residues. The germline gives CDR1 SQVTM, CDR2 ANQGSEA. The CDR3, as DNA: TGCAGCGTTGAAGATGTCGGCAGAACAAAATCCATTCAGTACTTA. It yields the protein CSVEDVGRTKSIQYL.

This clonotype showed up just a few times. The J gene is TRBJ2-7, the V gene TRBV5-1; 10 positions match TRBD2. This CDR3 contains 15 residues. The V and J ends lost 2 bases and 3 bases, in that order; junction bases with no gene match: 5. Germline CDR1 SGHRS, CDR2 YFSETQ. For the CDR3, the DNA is TGCGCCAGCAGCTTAGATACTAGCGGGATCTACGAGCAGTACTTC. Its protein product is CASSLDTSGIYEQYF.

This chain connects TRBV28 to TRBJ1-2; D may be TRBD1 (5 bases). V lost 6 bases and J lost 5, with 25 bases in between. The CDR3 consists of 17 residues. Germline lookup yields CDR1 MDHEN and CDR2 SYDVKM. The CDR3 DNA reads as TGTGCCAGCAGCCCTTTCGGCCTACGTCAGGGCCCTTATGGCTACACCTTC. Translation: CASSPFGLRQGPYGYTF.

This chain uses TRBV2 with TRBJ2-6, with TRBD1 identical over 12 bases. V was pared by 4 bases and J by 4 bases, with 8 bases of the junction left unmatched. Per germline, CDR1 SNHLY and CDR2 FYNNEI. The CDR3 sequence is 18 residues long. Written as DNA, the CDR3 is TGTGCCAGCAGTGTAGGGACAGGGGGCTCGGTAGGGGCCAACGTCCTGACTTTC. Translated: CASSVGTGGSVGANVLTF.

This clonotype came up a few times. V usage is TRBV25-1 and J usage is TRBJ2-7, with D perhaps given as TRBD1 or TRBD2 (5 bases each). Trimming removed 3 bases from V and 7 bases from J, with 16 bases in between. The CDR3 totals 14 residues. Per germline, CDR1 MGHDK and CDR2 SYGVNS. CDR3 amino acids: CASSDPGPPGEQYF. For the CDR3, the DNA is TGTGCCAGCAGTGATCCGGGGCCCCCGGGGGAGCAGTACTTC.

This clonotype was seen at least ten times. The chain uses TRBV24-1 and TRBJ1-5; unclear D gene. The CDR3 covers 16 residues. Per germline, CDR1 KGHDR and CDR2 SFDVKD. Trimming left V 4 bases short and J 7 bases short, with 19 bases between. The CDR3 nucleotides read TGTGCCACCAGTGACACGACGGCGGGTCGCATACAGCCCCAGCATTTT. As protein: CATSDTTAGRIQPQHF.

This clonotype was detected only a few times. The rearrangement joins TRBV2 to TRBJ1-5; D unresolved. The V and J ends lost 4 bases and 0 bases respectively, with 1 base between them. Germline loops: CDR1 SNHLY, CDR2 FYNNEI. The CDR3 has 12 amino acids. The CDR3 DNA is TGTGCCAGCAGTGCTAGCAATCAGCCCCAGCATTTT. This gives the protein CASSASNQPQHF.

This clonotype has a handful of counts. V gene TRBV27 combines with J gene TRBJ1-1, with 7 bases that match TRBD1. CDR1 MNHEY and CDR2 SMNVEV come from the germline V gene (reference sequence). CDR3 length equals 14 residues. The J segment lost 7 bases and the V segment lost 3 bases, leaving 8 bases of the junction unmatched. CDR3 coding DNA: TGTGCCAGCAGTTTCAGCAGGGCAGGGGGTGAAGCTTTCTTT. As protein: CASSFSRAGGEAFF.

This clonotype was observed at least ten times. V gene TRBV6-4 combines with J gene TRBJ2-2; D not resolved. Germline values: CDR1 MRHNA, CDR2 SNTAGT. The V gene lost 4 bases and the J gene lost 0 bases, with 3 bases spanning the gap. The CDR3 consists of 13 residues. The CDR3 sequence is CASSGTNTGELFF. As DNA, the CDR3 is TGTGCCAGCAGTGGGACGAACACCGGGGAGCTGTTTTTT.

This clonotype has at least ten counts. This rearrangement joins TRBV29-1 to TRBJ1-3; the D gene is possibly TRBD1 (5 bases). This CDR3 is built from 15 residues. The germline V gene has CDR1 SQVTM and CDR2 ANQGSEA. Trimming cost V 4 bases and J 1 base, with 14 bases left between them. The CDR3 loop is CSVGYGDGSGNTIYF. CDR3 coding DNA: TGCAGCGTTGGCTATGGGGACGGGTCTGGAAACACCATATATTTT.

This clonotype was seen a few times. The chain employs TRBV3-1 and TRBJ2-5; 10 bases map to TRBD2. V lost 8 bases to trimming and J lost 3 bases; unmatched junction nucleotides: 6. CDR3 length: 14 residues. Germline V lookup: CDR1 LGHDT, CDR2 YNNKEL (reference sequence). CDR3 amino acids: CASGAGGAKETQYF. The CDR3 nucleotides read TGTGCCAGCGGAGCGGGAGGGGCTAAAGAGACCCAGTACTTC.

The CDR3 DNA reads as TGTGCCAGCTCCCGGTCTGGCTATGGCTACACCTTC. Translated: CASSRSGYGYTF. The rearrangement links TRBV6-2 or TRBV6-3 to TRBJ1-2; D is undetermined. Trimming took 8 bases from V and 4 from J, leaving 11 bases between them. The CDR3 loop spans 12 amino acids. Germline V gene sequence: CDR1 MNHEY, CDR2 SVGEGT.

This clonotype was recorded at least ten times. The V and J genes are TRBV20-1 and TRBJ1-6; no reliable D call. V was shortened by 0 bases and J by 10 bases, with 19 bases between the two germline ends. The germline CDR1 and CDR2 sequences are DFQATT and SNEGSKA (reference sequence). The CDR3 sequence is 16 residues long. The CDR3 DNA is TGCAGTGCTAGAGATTCGGGTACAGTCAGGAGATCACCCCTCCACTTT. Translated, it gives CSARDSGTVRRSPLHF.

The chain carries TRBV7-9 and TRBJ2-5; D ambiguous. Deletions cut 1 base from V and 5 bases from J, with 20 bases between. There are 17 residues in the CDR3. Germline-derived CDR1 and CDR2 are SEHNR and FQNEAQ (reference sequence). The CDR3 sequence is CASSLGLRTRRGETQYF. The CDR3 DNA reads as TGTGCCAGCAGCTTAGGTCTAAGAACCCGCCGTGGGGAGACCCAGTACTTC.